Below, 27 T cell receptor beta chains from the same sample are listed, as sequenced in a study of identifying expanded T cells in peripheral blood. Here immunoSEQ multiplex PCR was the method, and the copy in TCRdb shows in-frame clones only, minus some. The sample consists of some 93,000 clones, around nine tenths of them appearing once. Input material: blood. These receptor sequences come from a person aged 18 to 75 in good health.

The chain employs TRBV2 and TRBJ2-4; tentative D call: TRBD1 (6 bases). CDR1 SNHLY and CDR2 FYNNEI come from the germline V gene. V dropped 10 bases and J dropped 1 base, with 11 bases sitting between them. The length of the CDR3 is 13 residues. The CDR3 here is CATQGSAKNIQYF. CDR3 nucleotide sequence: TGTGCCACCCAGGGGTCCGCCAAAAACATTCAGTACTTC.

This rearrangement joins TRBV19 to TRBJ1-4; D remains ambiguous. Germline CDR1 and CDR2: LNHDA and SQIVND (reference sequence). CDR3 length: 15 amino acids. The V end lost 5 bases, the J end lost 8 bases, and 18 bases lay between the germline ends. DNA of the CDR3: TGTGCCAGTAGTGTACGGACGGCGGAGTGGGAAAAACTGTTTTTT. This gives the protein CASSVRTAEWEKLFF.

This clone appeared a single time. DNA for the CDR3: TGTGCCAGCAGCCTCGGGACTAGCGGGCATACGCAGTATTTT. Its translation: CASSLGTSGHTQYF. The chain recombines TRBV7-2 with TRBJ2-3; the match to TRBD2 covers 12 bases. After removal of 5 bases from V and 7 bases from J, the junction contained 4 bases not matched to a gene. The CDR3 length is 14 residues. Germline lookup yields CDR1 SGHTA and CDR2 FQGNSA.

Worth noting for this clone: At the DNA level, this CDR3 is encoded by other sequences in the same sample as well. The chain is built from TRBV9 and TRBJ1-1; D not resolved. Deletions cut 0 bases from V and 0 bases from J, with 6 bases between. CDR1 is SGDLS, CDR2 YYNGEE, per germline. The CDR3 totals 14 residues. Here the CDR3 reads CASSVAGMNTEAFF. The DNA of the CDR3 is TGTGCCAGCAGCGTAGCTGGGATGAACACTGAAGCTTTCTTT. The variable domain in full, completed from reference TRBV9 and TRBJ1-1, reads DSGVTQTPKHLITATGQRVTLRCSPRSGDLSVYWYQQSLDQGLQFLIQYYNGEERAKGNILERFSAQQFPDLHSELNLSSLELGDSALYFCASSVAGMNTEAFFGQGTRLTVV.

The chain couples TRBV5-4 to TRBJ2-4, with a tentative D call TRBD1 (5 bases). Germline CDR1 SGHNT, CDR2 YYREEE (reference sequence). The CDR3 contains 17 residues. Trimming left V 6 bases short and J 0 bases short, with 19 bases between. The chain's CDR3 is CASIRPREPIAKNIQYF. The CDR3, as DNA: TGTGCCAGCATCCGGCCCAGGGAACCGATAGCCAAAAACATTCAGTACTTC.

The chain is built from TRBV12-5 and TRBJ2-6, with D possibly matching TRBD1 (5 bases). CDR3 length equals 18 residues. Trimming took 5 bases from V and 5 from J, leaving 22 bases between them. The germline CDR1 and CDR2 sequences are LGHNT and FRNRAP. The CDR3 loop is CASGAASAGQSRANVLTF. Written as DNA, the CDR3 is TGTGCTAGTGGTGCTGCTTCTGCAGGACAAAGTCGGGCCAACGTCCTGACTTTC.

The CDR3 protein is CASSARTSGGTDTQYF. The CDR3 DNA reads TGTGCCAGCAGCGCCAGGACTAGCGGGGGCACAGATACGCAGTATTTT. J is TRBJ2-3 and V is TRBV7-6; 12 bases are a match to TRBD2. The junction had 4 bases not matched to a gene; V was cut back by 5 bases and J by 1 base. In germline, CDR1 is SGHVS, CDR2 FNYEAQ. The CDR3 consists of 16 residues. Full variable domain (outside the CDR3, taken from reference TRBV7-6 and TRBJ2-3): GAGVSQSPRYKVTKRGQDVALRCDPISGHVSLYWYRQALGQGPEFLTYFNYEAQQDKSGLPNDRFSAERPEGSISTLTIQRTEQRDSAMYRCASSARTSGGTDTQYFGPGTRLTVL.

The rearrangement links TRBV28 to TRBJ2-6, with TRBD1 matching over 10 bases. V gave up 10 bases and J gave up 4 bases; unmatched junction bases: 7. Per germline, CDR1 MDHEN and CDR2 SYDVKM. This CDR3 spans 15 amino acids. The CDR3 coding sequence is TGTGCCACCGGGACAGGGGTCGCAGGGGCCAACGTCCTGACTTTC. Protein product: CATGTGVAGANVLTF. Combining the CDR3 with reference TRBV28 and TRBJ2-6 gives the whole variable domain DVKVTQSSRYLVKRTGEKVFLECVQDMDHENMFWYRQDPGLGLRLIYFSYDVKMKEKGDIPEGYSVSREKKERFSLILESASTNQTSMYLCATGTGVAGANVLTFGAGSRLTVL.

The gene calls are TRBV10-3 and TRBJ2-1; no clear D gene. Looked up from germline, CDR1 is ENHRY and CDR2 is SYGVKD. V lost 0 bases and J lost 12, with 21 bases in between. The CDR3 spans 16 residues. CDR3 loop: CAISESDRRFRWGQFF. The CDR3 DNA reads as TGTGCCATCAGTGAGTCTGATAGAAGGTTCAGGTGGGGGCAGTTCTTC.

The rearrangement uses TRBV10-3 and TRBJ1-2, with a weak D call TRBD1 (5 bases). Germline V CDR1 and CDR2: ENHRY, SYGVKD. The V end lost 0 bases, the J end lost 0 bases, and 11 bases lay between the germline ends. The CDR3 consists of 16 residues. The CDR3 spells CAISESMGLTNYGYTF. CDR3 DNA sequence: TGTGCCATCAGTGAGTCGATGGGGCTGACTAACTATGGCTACACCTTC.

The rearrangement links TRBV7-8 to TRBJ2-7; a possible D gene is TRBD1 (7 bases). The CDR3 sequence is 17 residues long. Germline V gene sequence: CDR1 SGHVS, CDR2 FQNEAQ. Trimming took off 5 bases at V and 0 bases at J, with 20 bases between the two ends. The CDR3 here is CASSPWGSRGVSYEQYF. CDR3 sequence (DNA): TGTGCCAGCAGCCCCTGGGGTTCCAGGGGGGTCTCCTACGAGCAGTACTTC.

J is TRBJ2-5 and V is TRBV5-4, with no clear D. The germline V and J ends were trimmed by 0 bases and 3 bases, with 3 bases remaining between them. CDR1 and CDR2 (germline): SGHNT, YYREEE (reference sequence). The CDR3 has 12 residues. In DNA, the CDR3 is TGTGCCAGCAGCTTGGTGGAAGAGACCCAGTACTTC. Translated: CASSLVEETQYF.

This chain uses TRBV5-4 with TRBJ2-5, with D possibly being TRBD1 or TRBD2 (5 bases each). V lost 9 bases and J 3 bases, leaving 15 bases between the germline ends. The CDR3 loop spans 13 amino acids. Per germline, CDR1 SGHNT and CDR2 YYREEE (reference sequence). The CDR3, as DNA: TGTGCCACCCAGCCCAGGGACGAAGAGACCCAGTACTTC. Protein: CATQPRDEETQYF.

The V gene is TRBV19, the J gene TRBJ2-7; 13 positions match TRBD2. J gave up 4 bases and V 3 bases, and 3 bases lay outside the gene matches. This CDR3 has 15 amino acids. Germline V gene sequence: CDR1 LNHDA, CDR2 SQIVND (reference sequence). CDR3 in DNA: TGTGCCAGTAGTATCGGGACTAGCGGGACTTACGAGCAGTACTTC. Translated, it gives CASSIGTSGTYEQYF.

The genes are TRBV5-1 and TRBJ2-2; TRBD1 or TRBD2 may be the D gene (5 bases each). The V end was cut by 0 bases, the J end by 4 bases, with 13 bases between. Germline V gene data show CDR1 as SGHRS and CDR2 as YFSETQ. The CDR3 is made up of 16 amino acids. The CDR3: CASSLAGAGITGELFF. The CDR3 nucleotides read TGCGCCAGCAGCTTGGCCGGGGCCGGGATCACCGGGGAGCTGTTTTTT. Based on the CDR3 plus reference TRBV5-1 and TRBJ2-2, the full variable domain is KAGVTQTPRYLIKTRGQQVTLSCSPISGHRSVSWYQQTPGQGLQFLFEYFSETQRNKGNFPGRFSGRQFSNSRSEMNVSTLELGDSALYLCASSLAGAGITGELFFGEGSRLTVL.

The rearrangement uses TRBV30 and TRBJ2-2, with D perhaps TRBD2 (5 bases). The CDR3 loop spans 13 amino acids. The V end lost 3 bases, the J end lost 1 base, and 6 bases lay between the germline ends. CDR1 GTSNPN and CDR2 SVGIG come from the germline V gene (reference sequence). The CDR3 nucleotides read TGTGCCTGGAGCCGGGGGAACACCGGGGAGCTGTTTTTT. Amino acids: CAWSRGNTGELFF.

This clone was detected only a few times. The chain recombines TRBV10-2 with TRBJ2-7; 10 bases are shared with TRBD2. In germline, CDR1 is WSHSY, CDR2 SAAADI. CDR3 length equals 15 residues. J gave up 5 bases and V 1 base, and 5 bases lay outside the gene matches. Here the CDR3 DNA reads TGCGCCAGCAGTGAGTACCCTAGCGGGGGCCACGAGCAGTACTTC. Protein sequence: CASSEYPSGGHEQYF.

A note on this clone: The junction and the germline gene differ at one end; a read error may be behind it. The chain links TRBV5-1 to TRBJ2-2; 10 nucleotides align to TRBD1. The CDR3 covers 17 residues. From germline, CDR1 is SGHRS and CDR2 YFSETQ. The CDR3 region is CASSLRDRGSNTGELFF. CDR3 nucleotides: TGCGCCAGCAGCTTGAGGGACAGGGGTTCGAATACCGGGGAGCTGTTTTTT. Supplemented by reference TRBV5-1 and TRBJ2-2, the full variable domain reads KAGVTQTPRYLIKTRGQQVTLSCSPISGHRSVSWYQQTPGQGLQFLFEYFSETQRNKGNFPGRFSGRQFSNSRSEMNVSTLELGDSALYLCASSLRDRGSNTGELFFGEGSRLTVL.

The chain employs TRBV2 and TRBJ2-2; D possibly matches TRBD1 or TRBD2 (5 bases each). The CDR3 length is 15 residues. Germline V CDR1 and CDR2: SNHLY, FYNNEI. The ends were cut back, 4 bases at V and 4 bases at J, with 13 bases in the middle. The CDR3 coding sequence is TGTGCCAGCAGTGTCCCCCCAGGGAGCACCGGGGAGCTGTTTTTT. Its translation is CASSVPPGSTGELFF.

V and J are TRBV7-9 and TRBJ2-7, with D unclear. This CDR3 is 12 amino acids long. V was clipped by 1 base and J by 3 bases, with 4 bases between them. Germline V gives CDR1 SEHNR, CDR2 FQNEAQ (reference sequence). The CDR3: CASSLEFYEQYF. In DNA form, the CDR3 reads TGTGCCAGCAGCTTAGAGTTCTACGAGCAGTACTTC.

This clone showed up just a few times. Here the CDR3 reads CASSLGPNQPQHF. CDR3 DNA: TGCGCCAGCAGCCTGGGACCCAATCAGCCCCAGCATTTT. The J gene is TRBJ1-5, the V gene TRBV4-3; a weak D match, TRBD1 (5 bases). CDR3 length: 13 amino acids. Germline assignment: CDR1 LGHNA and CDR2 YSLEER. V lost 4 bases, J lost 3 bases, and 7 bases lay in between.

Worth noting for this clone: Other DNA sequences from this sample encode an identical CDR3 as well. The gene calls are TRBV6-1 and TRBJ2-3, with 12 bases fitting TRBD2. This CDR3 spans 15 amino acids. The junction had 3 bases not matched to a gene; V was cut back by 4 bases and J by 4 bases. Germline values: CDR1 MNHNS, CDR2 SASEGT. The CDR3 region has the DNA TGTGCCAGCAGTGTTGCTAGCGGGGGGGCAGATACGCAGTATTTT. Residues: CASSVASGGADTQYF.

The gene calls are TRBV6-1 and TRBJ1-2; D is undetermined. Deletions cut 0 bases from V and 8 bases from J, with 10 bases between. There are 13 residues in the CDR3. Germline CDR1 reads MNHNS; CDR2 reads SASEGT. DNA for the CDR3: TGTGCCAGCAGTGAAGCCCGAAATCGGGGCTACACCTTC. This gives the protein CASSEARNRGYTF.

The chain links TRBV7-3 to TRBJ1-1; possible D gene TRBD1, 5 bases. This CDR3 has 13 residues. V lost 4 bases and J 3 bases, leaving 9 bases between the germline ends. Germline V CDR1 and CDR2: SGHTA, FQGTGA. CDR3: CASSYQGDTEAFF. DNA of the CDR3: TGTGCCAGCAGCTATCAGGGAGACACTGAAGCTTTCTTT.

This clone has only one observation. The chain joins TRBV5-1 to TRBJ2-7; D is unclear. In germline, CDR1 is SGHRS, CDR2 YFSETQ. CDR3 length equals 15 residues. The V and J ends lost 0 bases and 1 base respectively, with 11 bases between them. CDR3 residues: CASSLEPGTSYEQYF. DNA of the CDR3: TGCGCCAGCAGCTTGGAGCCAGGCACGTCCTACGAGCAGTACTTC.

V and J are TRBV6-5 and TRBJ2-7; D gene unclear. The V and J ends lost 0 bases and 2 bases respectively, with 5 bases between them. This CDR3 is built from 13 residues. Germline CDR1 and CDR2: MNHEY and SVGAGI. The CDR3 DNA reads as TGTGCCAGCAGTTACTCGATAGCCTACGAGCAGTACTTC. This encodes CASSYSIAYEQYF.

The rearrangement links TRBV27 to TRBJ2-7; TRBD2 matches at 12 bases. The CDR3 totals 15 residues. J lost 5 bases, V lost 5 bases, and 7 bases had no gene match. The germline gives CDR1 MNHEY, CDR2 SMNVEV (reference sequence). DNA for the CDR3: TGTGCCAGCAGTCCGAGACTAGCGGGAGTAAACGAGCAGTACTTC. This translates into CASSPRLAGVNEQYF.